One and the same sample provided the 25 T cell receptor beta chains below, sequenced in a study of T-cell memory formation after mild COVID-19. MiXCR, applied by TCRdb to the 5' RACE reads, yields one record per CDR3 protein. The sample has approximately 260,000 distinct CDR3 sequences; around 17% are singletons. Sequencing was done on a sample of PBMCs or a T cell subset sorted from them (not recorded which). These receptors were obtained from a man younger than 35 who had mild COVID-19 (a few samples of this study predate the infection). Cell type and time point are not known.

This sequence joins TRBV27 and TRBJ2-1; TRBD2 matches 9 bases. The CDR3 length is 15 residues. Germline CDR1 MNHEY, CDR2 SMNVEV (reference sequence). The trim removed 2 bases at V and 6 bases at J, leaving 5 bases unmatched. The CDR3 reads CASSLGGGAGNEQFF. The CDR3 DNA reads TGTGCCAGCAGTTTAGGCGGGGGGGCAGGCAATGAGCAGTTCTTC.

This clonotype was counted at least ten times. The CDR3 coding sequence is TGCAGTGCTAGAGTTATCTGGCGGATGAATGAGCAGTTCTTC. Residues: CSARVIWRMNEQFF. This chain links TRBV20-1 with TRBJ2-1; D remains unclear. Trimming removed 1 base at V and 7 bases at J, with 14 bases between. CDR1 and CDR2 from the germline V gene are DFQATT and SNEGSKA (reference sequence). The CDR3 contains 14 residues.

In this sample, this clonotype turned up many times. This chain connects TRBV5-1 to TRBJ1-6; weak D call: TRBD1 (6 bases). With 0 bases removed from V and 8 bases from J, the gap between germline ends came to 12 bases. Per the germline V gene, CDR1 is SGHRS and CDR2 is YFSETQ. This CDR3 is 15 amino acids long. CDR3 sequence (DNA): TGCGCCAGCAGCTTGGAGCAGGGGCCCTATTCACCCCTCCACTTT. It specifies CASSLEQGPYSPLHF.

This sequence joins TRBV28 and TRBJ1-1, with D maybe TRBD1 (5 bases). The CDR3 is 15 residues long. V gave up 8 bases and J gave up 10 bases, with 26 bases separating them. CDR1 is MDHEN, CDR2 SYDVKM, per germline. Here the CDR3 DNA reads TGTGCCAGCCGGATTTCAGGGCTTACTGGTTTGGGAGCTTTCTTT. Translation gives CASRISGLTGLGAFF.

This sequence joins TRBV28 and TRBJ2-1; the D gene is possibly TRBD1 (5 bases). The V end was cut by 5 bases, the J end by 5 bases, with 22 bases between. Germline CDR1 MDHEN, CDR2 SYDVKM. The CDR3 length is 17 residues. In DNA form, the CDR3 reads TGTGCCAGCAGTCTATACTCTACAGGTGCCCTCAACAATGAGCAGTTCTTC. This gives the protein CASSLYSTGALNNEQFF. Complete variable domain (other parts from reference TRBV28 and TRBJ2-1): DVKVTQSSRYLVKRTGEKVFLECVQDMDHENMFWYRQDPGLGLRLIYFSYDVKMKEKGDIPEGYSVSREKKERFSLILESASTNQTSMYLCASSLYSTGALNNEQFFGPGTRLTVL.

This clonotype was picked up one time. The chain employs TRBV6-1 and TRBJ1-3; maybe TRBD1 (6 bases). The germline CDR1 and CDR2 sequences are MNHNS and SASEGT. Deletions cut 4 bases from V and 2 bases from J, with 12 bases between. The CDR3 runs to 15 residues. The CDR3 DNA reads TGTGCCAGCAGTGCTAACAGGGTGACTGGAAACACCATATATTTT. This gives the protein CASSANRVTGNTIYF.

The V call is TRBV7-2, the J call TRBJ1-6, with D unclear. Germline CDR1 SGHTA, CDR2 FQGNSA. This CDR3 is 15 amino acids long. Trimming took off 6 bases at V and 8 bases at J, with 17 bases between the two ends. CDR3 sequence reads: CASRPKVLKDSPLHF. The CDR3, as DNA: TGTGCCAGCAGACCTAAGGTCCTCAAAGATTCACCCCTCCACTTT.

The CDR3 spells CASSLWTRGNSNEQFF. CDR3 DNA: TGTGCCAGCAGTTTATGGACTAGAGGGAATTCCAATGAGCAGTTCTTC. The chain carries TRBV27 and TRBJ2-1, with 7 bases identical to TRBD2. CDR1 and CDR2 (germline): MNHEY, SMNVEV (reference sequence). The CDR3 consists of 16 residues. V trimming: 1 base; J trimming: 6 bases; junction bases outside the gene matches: 9.

The rearrangement uses TRBV7-2 and TRBJ1-2, with no clear D. CDR1 is SGHTA and CDR2 is FQGNSA in the germline V gene. The V gene lost 4 bases and the J gene lost 2 bases, with 11 bases spanning the gap. This CDR3 region has 14 residues. CDR3 protein: CASSSPGRNYGYTF. CDR3 nucleotides: TGTGCCAGCAGCTCCCCCGGACGGAACTATGGCTACACCTTC.

The rearrangement links TRBV6-7 to TRBJ2-7; D is perhaps TRBD1 (7 bases). TRBV6-7 is given ORF status, its function remaining uncertain. Trimming left V 0 bases short and J 7 bases short, with 19 bases between. This CDR3 is 16 amino acids long. This chain's CDR3 is CASSYSSRRGQGEQYF. CDR3 in DNA: TGTGCCAGCAGTTACTCGAGTAGGAGGGGGCAAGGGGAGCAGTACTTC.

The chain employs TRBV9 and TRBJ2-3; D is ambiguous. The length of the CDR3 is 15 residues. Germline V gene lookup returns CDR1 SGDLS and CDR2 YYNGEE. Between the trimmed V and J ends, which lost 2 bases and 2 bases, there was a span of 12 bases. The CDR3 DNA reads as TGTGCCAGCAGCGTTACAACGGTCTCCACAGATACGCAGTATTTT. This sequence encodes CASSVTTVSTDTQYF.

The chain carries TRBV20-1 and TRBJ2-3, with a possible D match to TRBD1 (5 bases). V gave up 6 bases and J gave up 5 bases, with 12 bases separating them. This CDR3 spans 12 amino acids. CDR1 and CDR2 from the germline V gene are DFQATT and SNEGSKA (reference sequence). The DNA for the CDR3 is TGCAGTGCGATAAATCAGGGAGATACGCAGTATTTT. This sequence encodes CSAINQGDTQYF.

The CDR3: CASSPYTDGTVSEAFF. The CDR3 DNA reads TGTGCCAGCTCACCTTACACCGACGGGACAGTTAGTGAAGCTTTCTTT. The rearrangement joins TRBV18 to TRBJ1-1; 7 bases match TRBD1. This CDR3 spans 16 amino acids. The germline gives CDR1 KGHSH, CDR2 LQKENI. J gave up 7 bases and V 3 bases, and 14 bases lay outside the gene matches.

The chain couples TRBV6-2 or TRBV6-3 to TRBJ1-1, with TRBD1 as a possible D gene (5 bases). V lost 6 bases and J 3 bases, leaving 14 bases between the germline ends. The length of the CDR3 is 14 residues. The germline CDR1 and CDR2 sequences are MNHEY and SVGEGT. DNA for the CDR3: TGTGCCAGCAGGCCCTCCGGGACCGACACTGAAGCTTTCTTT. Encoded protein: CASRPSGTDTEAFF.

This clonotype was observed many times. The V and J genes are TRBV7-2 and TRBJ2-3; D is possibly TRBD2 (6 bases). CDR3 length: 17 amino acids. Trimming pared 6 bases from V and 6 bases from J, leaving 25 bases between. The V gene's germline CDR1 is SGHTA and CDR2 FQGNSA. The CDR3 DNA is TGTGCCAGCAGTTATCCGAGTGGCGGGGAGCATACTGATACGCAGTATTTT. The encoded protein is CASSYPSGGEHTDTQYF.

The CDR3 region has the DNA TGTGCCAGCAGCTTGGGGGGCGCAGTCGGGGAGCTGTTTTTT. Encoded protein: CASSLGGAVGELFF. This sequence joins TRBV7-3 and TRBJ2-2, with D tentatively TRBD1 or TRBD2 (6 bases each). Trimming pared 3 bases from V and 7 bases from J, leaving 12 bases between. The CDR3 has 14 residues. Germline CDR1 reads SGHTA; CDR2 reads FQGTGA.

This clonotype was counted a few times. The chain has TRBV18 and TRBJ1-5; D is possibly TRBD1 (6 bases). The CDR3 runs 14 residues. V gave up 4 bases and J gave up 7 bases, with 14 bases separating them. Germline assignment: CDR1 KGHSH and CDR2 LQKENI. The CDR3 protein is CASSRGRGEQPQHF. The CDR3, as DNA: TGTGCCAGCTCACGAGGCAGGGGTGAACAGCCCCAGCATTTT.

The chain is built from TRBV10-3 and TRBJ1-5, with 11 nucleotides matching TRBD1. The CDR3 has 15 residues. The V and J ends lost 6 bases and 3 bases, in that order; junction bases with no gene match: 4. The germline CDR1 and CDR2 sequences are ENHRY and SYGVKD. The DNA for the CDR3 is TGTGCCATCAGCCGGGACAGGGGGATCAATCAGCCCCAGCATTTT. Translating it yields CAISRDRGINQPQHF.

V gene TRBV11-3 combines with J gene TRBJ2-7, with 9 bases identical to TRBD1. Germline V gives CDR1 SGHNT, CDR2 YENEEA. The ends lost 3 bases at V and 1 base at J; junction bases unmatched: 31. This CDR3 comprises 24 residues. The CDR3 DNA is TGTGCCAGCAGCTTTGTTCCCTTTTCTCGGTATCGGGAGAAGGACAGGGGTTTTTCCTACGAGCAGTACTTC. It encodes CASSFVPFSRYREKDRGFSYEQYF.

This clonotype was picked up a small number of times. The chain is built from TRBV10-3 and TRBJ2-7, with D unclear. V lost 4 bases and J lost 3, with 10 bases in between. The length of the CDR3 is 13 residues. Germline V lookup: CDR1 ENHRY, CDR2 SYGVKD. DNA of the CDR3: TGTGCCATCAGTGCAAGGGAAAACTACGAGCAGTACTTC. Translating gives CAISARENYEQYF.

This clonotype occurred a few times. The rearrangement uses TRBV5-1 and TRBJ1-6; tentative D call: TRBD1 (5 bases). Germline CDR1 SGHRS, CDR2 YFSETQ. V was clipped by 0 bases and J by 7 bases, with 11 bases between them. The CDR3 sequence is 15 residues long. The CDR3 reads CASSLVPDRNSPLHF. CDR3 nucleotide sequence: TGCGCCAGCAGCTTGGTTCCTGACAGAAATTCACCCCTCCACTTT.

V is TRBV12-3 or TRBV12-4 and J is TRBJ1-6; 10 bases fit TRBD1. CDR3 size: 15 residues. The V segment lost 10 bases and the J segment 7 bases; nucleotides outside the gene matches: 10. The chain's CDR3 is CATRTTGGWNSPLHF. The CDR3 bases are TGTGCCACCAGGACGACAGGGGGCTGGAATTCACCCCTCCACTTT.

V and J are TRBV6-2 or TRBV6-3 and TRBJ2-5, with D unclear. Germline V gene data show CDR1 as MNHEY and CDR2 as SVGEGT. V was trimmed by 2 bases and J by 5 bases, leaving 9 bases between them. The CDR3 contains 13 residues. The CDR3 loop reads CASSYGMGETQYF. CDR3 in DNA: TGTGCCAGCAGTTACGGGATGGGGGAGACCCAGTACTTC.

This clonotype was found many times. This chain uses TRBV7-8 with TRBJ2-1; D not certain. Trimming left V 4 bases short and J 10 bases short, with 14 bases between. Germline V gene lookup returns CDR1 SGHVS and CDR2 FQNEAQ. CDR3 length equals 13 residues. DNA for the CDR3: TGTGCCAGCAGCTCGGCGGCGCGGCGGGAGCAGTTCTTC. This encodes CASSSAARREQFF.

The V call is TRBV6-6, the J call TRBJ1-6; D gene unclear. Deletions cut 2 bases from V and 2 bases from J, with 7 bases between. Germline CDR1 is MNHNY and CDR2 is SVGAGI (reference sequence). The CDR3 has 15 amino acids. CDR3 region: CASSYRTAYNSPLHF. The CDR3, as DNA: TGTGCCAGCAGTTACAGGACGGCCTATAATTCACCCCTCCACTTT.